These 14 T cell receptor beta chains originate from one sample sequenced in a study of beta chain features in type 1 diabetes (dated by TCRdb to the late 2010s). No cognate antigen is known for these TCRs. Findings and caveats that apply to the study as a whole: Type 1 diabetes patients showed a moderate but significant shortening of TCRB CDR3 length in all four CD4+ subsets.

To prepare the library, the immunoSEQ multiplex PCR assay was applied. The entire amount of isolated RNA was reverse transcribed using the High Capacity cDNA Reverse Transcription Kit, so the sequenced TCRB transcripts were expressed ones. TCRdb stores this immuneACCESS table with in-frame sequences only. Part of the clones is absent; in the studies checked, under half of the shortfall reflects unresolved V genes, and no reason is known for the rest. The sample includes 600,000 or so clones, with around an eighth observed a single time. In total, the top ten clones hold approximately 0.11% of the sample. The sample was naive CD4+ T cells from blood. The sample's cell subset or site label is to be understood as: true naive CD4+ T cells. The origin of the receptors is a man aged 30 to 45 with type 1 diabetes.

CDR3 in DNA: TGTGCCAGCAGCGTAGAGGCTAGCGGGGGGGCCTATGGCTACACCTTC. The encoded protein is CASSVEASGGAYGYTF. The J gene is TRBJ1-2, the V gene TRBV9; TRBD1 is a possible D gene (6 bases). V lost 0 bases and J 4 bases, leaving 16 bases between the germline ends. Germline CDR1 and CDR2: SGDLS and YYNGEE. This CDR3 contains 16 residues.

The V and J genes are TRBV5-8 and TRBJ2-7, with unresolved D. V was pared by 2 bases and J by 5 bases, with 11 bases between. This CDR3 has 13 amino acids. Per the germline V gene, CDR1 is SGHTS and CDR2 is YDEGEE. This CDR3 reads CASSFRSADEQYF. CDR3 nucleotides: TGTGCCAGCAGCTTTAGGTCGGCGGACGAGCAGTACTTC.

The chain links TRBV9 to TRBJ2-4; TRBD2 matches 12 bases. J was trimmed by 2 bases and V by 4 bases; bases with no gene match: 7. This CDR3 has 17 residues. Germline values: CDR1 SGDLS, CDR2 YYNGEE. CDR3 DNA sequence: TGTGCCAGCAGCACCGGACTAGCGGGGAGTACCAAAAACATTCAGTACTTC. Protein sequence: CASSTGLAGSTKNIQYF. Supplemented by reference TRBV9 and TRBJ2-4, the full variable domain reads DSGVTQTPKHLITATGQRVTLRCSPRSGDLSVYWYQQSLDQGLQFLIQYYNGEERAKGNILERFSAQQFPDLHSELNLSSLELGDSALYFCASSTGLAGSTKNIQYFGAGTRLSVL.

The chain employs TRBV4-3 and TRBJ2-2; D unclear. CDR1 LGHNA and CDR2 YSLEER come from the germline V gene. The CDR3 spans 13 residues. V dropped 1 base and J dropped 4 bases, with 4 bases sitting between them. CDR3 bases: TGCGCCAGCAGCCAAGCCTCCACCGGGGAGCTGTTTTTT. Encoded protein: CASSQASTGELFF.

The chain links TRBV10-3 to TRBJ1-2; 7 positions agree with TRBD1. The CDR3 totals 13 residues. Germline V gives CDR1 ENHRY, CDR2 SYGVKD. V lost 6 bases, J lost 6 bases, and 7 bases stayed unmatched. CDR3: CAISPDRDHGYTF. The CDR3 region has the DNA TGTGCCATCAGCCCCGACAGGGACCATGGCTACACCTTC.

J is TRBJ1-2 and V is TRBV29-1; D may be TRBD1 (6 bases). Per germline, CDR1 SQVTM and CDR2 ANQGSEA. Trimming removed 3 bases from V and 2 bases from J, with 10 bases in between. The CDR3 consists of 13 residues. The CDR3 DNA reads TGCAGCGTTGACCCCGACAGGAACTATGGCTACACCTTC. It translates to CSVDPDRNYGYTF.

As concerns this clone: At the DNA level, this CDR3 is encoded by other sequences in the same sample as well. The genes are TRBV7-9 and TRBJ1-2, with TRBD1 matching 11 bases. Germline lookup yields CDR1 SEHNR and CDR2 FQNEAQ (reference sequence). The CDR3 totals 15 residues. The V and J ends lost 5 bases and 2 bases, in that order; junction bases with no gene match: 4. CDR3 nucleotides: TGTGCCAGCAGCCCTGGACAGGGGGCCAACTATGGCTACACCTTC. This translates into CASSPGQGANYGYTF.

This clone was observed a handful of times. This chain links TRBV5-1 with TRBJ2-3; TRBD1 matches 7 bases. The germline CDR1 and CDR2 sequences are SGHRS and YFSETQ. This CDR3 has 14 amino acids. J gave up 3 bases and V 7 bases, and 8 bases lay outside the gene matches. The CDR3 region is CASARGQLTDTQYF. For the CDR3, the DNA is TGCGCCAGCGCCCGGGGACAGCTAACAGATACGCAGTATTTT.

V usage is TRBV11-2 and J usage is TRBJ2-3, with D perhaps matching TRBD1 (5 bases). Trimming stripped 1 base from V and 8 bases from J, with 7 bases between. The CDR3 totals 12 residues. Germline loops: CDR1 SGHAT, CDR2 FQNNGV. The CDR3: CASSLVQGTQYF. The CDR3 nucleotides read TGTGCCAGCAGCTTAGTCCAGGGTACGCAGTATTTT.

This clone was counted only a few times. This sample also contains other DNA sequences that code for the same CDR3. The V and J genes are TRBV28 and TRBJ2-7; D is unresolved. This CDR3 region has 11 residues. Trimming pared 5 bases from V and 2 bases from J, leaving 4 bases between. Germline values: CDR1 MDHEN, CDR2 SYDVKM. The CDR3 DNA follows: TGTGCCAGCAGTACTACCTACGAGCAGTACTTC. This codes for CASSTTYEQYF.

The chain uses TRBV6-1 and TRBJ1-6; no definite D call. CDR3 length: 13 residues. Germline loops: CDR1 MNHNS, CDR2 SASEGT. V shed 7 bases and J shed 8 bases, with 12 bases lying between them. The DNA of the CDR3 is TGTGCCAGCATCCCGGACGGGGATTCACCCCTCCACTTT. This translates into CASIPDGDSPLHF.

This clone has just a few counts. CDR3 bases: TGTGCCAGCAGCTCCGGGGACGGAGCCTACGAGCAGTACTTC. This encodes CASSSGDGAYEQYF. The chain joins TRBV7-2 to TRBJ2-7; tentatively, D is TRBD1 or TRBD2 (5 bases each). Germline loops: CDR1 SGHTA, CDR2 FQGNSA. Deletions cut 4 bases from V and 2 bases from J, with 12 bases between. CDR3 length: 14 amino acids. Full variable domain (remainder filled in from reference TRBV7-2 and TRBJ2-7): GAGVSQSPSNKVTEKGKDVELRCDPISGHTALYWYRQSLGQGLEFLIYFQGNSAPDKSGLPSDRFSAERTGGSVSTLTIQRTQQEDSAVYLCASSSGDGAYEQYFGPGTRLTVT.

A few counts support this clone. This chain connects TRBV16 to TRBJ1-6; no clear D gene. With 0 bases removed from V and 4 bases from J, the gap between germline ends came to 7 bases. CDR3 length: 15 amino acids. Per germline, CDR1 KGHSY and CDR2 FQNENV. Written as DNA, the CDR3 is TGTGCCAGCAGCCAATCGTCACGGTATAATTCACCCCTCCACTTT. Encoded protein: CASSQSSRYNSPLHF. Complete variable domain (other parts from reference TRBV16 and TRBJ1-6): GEEVAQTPKHLVRGEGQKAKLYCAPIKGHSYVFWYQQVLKNEFKFLISFQNENVFDETGMPKERFSAKCLPNSPCSLEIQATKLEDSAVYFCASSQSSRYNSPLHFGNGTRLTVT.

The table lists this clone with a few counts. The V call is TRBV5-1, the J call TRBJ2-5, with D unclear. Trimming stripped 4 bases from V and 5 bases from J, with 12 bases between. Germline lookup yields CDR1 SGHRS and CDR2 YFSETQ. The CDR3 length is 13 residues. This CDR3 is CASSPRAGETQYF. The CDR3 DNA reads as TGCGCCAGCAGCCCCCGGGCAGGCGAGACCCAGTACTTC.